The text below deals with one T cell receptor beta chain. Its cognate antigen is unknown. The sample belongs to a study of cytomegalovirus exposure and HLA in healthy donors. Study outcomes and limitations: A classifier reportedly called cytomegalovirus status with high sensitivity and specificity.

The CDR3 is 15 residues long. The junction had 15 bases not matched to a gene; V was cut back by 10 bases and J by 4 bases. Germline V CDR1 and CDR2: SNHLY, FYNNEI. Primers: 60 Vbeta forward and 13 Jbeta reverse. Sequenced by immunoSEQ multiplex PCR; TCRdb stores in-frame clones only, minus some. The sample includes about 70,000 clones. This TCR was recovered from a young woman in good health and CMV-seronegative. What was sequenced was PBMCs. The chain combines TRBV2 with TRBJ2-5, with 7 nucleotides matching TRBD2. The CDR3 DNA sequence: TGTGCCATTCAGAGGACTAGAGGGAGGGCAGAGACCCAGTACTTC. This translates into CAIQRTRGRAETQYF.